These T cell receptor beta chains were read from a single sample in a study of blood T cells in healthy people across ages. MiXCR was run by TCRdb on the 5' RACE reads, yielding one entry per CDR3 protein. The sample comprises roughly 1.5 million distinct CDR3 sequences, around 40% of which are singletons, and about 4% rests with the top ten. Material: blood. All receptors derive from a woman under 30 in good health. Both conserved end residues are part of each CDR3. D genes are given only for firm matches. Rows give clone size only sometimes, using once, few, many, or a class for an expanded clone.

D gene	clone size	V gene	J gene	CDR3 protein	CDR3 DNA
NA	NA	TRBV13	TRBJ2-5	CASSLGTPSGTQYF	TGTGCCAGCAGCTTAGGGACGCCGTCAGGGACCCAGTACTTC
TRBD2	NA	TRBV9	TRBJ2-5	CASSAALAGVNEQYF	TGTGCCAGCAGCGCAGCCCTAGCGGGAGTGAATGAGCAGTACTTC
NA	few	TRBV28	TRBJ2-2	CASLGTAGFSGELFF	TGTGCCAGCCTCGGGACAGCGGGTTTCAGCGGGGAGCTGTTTTTT
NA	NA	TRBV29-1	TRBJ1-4	CSVDWSQGLNEKLFF	TGCAGCGTTGACTGGTCCCAGGGGCTTAATGAAAAACTGTTTTTT
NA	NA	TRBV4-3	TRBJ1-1	CASSQEPVMNTEAFF	TGCGCCAGCAGCCAAGAGCCGGTGATGAACACTGAAGCTTTCTTT
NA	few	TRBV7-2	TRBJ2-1	CASSLAPPGAIEQFF	TGTGCCAGCAGCTTAGCGCCCCCCGGGGCGATTGAGCAGTTCTTC
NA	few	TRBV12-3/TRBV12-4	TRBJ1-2	CASSKRTYGYTF	TGTGCCAGCAGTAAGAGGACCTATGGCTACACCTTC
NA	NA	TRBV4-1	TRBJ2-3	CASSQGSGGADTQYF	TGCGCCAGCAGCCAAGGGAGCGGAGGGGCAGATACGCAGTATTTT
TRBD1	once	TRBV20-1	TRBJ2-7	CSAKGAPDRGPSSYEQYF	TGCAGTGCTAAGGGAGCCCCGGACAGGGGGCCAAGCTCCTACGAGCAGTACTTC
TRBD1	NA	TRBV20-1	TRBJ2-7	CSARVDRLSSYEQYF	TGCAGTGCTAGAGTGGACAGGCTGAGCTCCTACGAGCAGTACTTC
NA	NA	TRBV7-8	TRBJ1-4	CASSLGVGTKLNEKLFF	TGTGCCAGCAGCTTAGGTGTGGGAACCAAACTTAATGAAAAACTGTTTTTT
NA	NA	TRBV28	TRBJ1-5	CASSLRNKNQPQHF	TGTGCCAGCAGTTTACGGAACAAAAATCAGCCCCAGCATTTT
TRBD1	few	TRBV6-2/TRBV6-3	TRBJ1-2	CASSYARKGQDFYNYGYTF	TGTGCCAGCAGTTACGCCCGCAAGGGACAGGACTTCTATAACTATGGCTACACCTTC
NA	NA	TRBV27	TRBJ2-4	CASSIDRENIQYF	TGTGCCAGCAGTATCGACAGAGAAAACATTCAGTACTTC
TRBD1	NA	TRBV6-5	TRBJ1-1	CASSYGTGAKTEAFF	TGTGCCAGCAGTTACGGGACAGGGGCGAAGACTGAAGCTTTCTTT
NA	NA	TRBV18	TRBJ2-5	CASSSNRTLTAQYF	TGTGCCAGCTCATCGAACAGAACCCTAACGGCCCAGTACTTC
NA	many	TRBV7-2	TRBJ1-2	CASSSRAGVGYTF	TGTGCCAGCAGCTCGAGAGCAGGAGTAGGCTACACCTTC
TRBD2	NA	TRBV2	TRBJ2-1	CARRRGGAEQFF	TGTGCCAGGCGGCGGGGGGGCGCTGAGCAGTTCTTC
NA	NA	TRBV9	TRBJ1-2	CASSVAGFGCTF	TGTGCCAGCAGCGTTGCAGGGTTTGGCTGCACCTTC
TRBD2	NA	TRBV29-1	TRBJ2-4	CSVDIAGGPANEQYF	TGCAGCGTTGACATAGCGGGAGGGCCTGCTAATGAGCAGTACTTC
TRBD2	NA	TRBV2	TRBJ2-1	CASSGTSVWETQFF	TGTGCCAGCAGTGGGACTAGCGTTTGGGAGACCCAGTTCTTC
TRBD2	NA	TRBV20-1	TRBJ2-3	CSARDMTSGAKGYTQYF	TGCAGTGCTAGAGATATGACTAGCGGAGCCAAGGGTTATACGCAGTATTTT
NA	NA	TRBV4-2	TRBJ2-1	CASSQISHRDTYNEQFF	TGTGCCAGCAGCCAGATCTCCCACCGGGACACCTACAATGAGCAGTTCTTC
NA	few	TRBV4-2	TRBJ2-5	CASSHEGRETQYF	TGTGCCAGCAGCCACGAGGGGAGAGAGACCCAGTACTTC
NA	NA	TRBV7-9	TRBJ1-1	CASSSIAVVNTEAFF	TGTGCCAGCAGCTCCATAGCCGTAGTAAACACTGAAGCTTTCTTT
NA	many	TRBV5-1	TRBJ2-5	CASSLVTAQETQYF	TGCGCCAGCAGCTTAGTGACAGCCCAAGAGACCCAGTACTTC
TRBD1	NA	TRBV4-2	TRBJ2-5	CASSQEDRAETQYF	TGTGCCAGCAGCCAAGAGGACAGGGCAGAGACCCAGTACTTC
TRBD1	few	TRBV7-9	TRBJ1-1	CASSLGAGQGAPEAFF	TGTGCCAGCAGCTTGGGGGCGGGACAGGGGGCGCCTGAAGCTTTCTTT
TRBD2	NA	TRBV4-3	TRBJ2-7	CASSQGLGLAGYEQYF	TGCGCCAGCAGCCAAGGATTGGGACTAGCGGGCTACGAGCAGTACTTC
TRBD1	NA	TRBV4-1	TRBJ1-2	CASSQGGIKGTGLGYTF	TGCGCCAGCAGCCAAGGGGGTATCAAGGGGACAGGGCTCGGCTACACCTTC
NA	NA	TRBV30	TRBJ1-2	CACTRTGSGYTF	TGTGCCTGCACGCGGACTGGTAGTGGCTACACCTTC
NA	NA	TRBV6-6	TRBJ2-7	CASSYGSQRDKDEQYF	TGTGCCAGCAGTTACGGGTCCCAGCGAGACAAAGACGAGCAGTACTTC
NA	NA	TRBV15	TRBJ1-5	CATSREAYSNQPQHF	TGTGCCACCAGCAGAGAGGCGTATAGCAATCAGCCCCAGCATTTT
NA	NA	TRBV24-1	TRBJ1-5	CAITGLYSNQPQHF	TGTGCCATAACAGGACTTTATAGCAATCAGCCCCAGCATTTT
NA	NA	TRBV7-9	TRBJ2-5	CASSPYHNTAPIQETQYF	TGTGCCAGCAGCCCCTATCACAATACAGCCCCTATTCAAGAGACCCAGTACTTC
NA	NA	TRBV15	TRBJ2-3	CATSRDWGASEQYF	TGTGCCACCAGCAGAGATTGGGGGGCTAGCGAGCAGTATTTT
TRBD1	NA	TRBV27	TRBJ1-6	CASSSLRQGEESPLHF	TGTGCCAGCAGTTCTCTCCGACAGGGGGAAGAATCACCCCTCCACTTT
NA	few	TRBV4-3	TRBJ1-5	CASSPEARINQPQHF	TGCGCCAGCAGCCCCGAGGCCAGGATTAATCAGCCCCAGCATTTT
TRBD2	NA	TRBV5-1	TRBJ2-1	CASSLGLAGGPSSYNEQFF	TGCGCCAGCAGCTTGGGGCTAGCGGGAGGCCCCAGCTCCTACAATGAGCAGTTCTTC
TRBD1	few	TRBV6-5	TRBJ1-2	CASSDWTGGNGYTF	TGTGCCAGCAGTGATTGGACAGGGGGCAATGGCTACACCTTC
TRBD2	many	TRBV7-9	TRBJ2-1	CASSLGLADNEQFF	TGTGCCAGCAGTTTGGGACTAGCGGACAATGAGCAGTTCTTC
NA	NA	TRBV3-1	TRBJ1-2	CASSQSEGGYTF	TGTGCCAGCAGCCAGTCAGAAGGCGGCTACACCTTC
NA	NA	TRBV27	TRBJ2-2	CASSFGPGAGELFF	TGTGCCAGCAGTTTCGGGCCGGGGGCCGGGGAGCTGTTTTTT
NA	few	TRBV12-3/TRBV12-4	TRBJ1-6	CASSPQRQPLHF	TGTGCCAGCAGTCCCCAGAGGCAGCCCCTCCACTTT
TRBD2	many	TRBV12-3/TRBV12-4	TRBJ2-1	CASSLRRGGQNEQFF	TGTGCCAGCAGTTTAAGGCGGGGGGGCCAGAATGAGCAGTTCTTC
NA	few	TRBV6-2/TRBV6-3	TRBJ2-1	CASSYNRERSYNEQFF	TGTGCCAGCAGTTATAATCGGGAGAGGTCCTACAATGAGCAGTTCTTC